Listed here are 30 T cell receptor beta chains from one sample, sequenced in a study of early T cells in non-severe SARS-CoV-2 infection. TCRdb itself ran the 5' RACE reads through MiXCR, one entry per CDR3 protein. The data show more than 65,000 distinct CDR3 sequences, more than 3.5% seen once. The starting material was whole blood, obtained at baseline. These TCRs come from an adult who was a healthcare worker with PCR-confirmed SARS-CoV-2 infection or an uninfected control (not recorded which). The donor label of this sample is uncertain.

This sequence joins TRBV13 and TRBJ2-7, with 10 bases that match TRBD2. V was pared by 5 bases and J by 5 bases, with 3 bases of the junction left unmatched. The germline gives CDR1 PRHDT, CDR2 FYEKMQ (reference sequence). The CDR3 consists of 13 residues. CDR3 sequence (DNA): TGTGCCAGCAGCACTAGCGGGATTCACGAGCAGTACTTC. Translating it yields CASSTSGIHEQYF.

This clonotype was recorded a few times. This chain uses TRBV6-5 with TRBJ2-1; 10 positions agree with TRBD2. Germline assignment: CDR1 MNHEY and CDR2 SVGAGI. Trimming took 4 bases from V and 9 from J; bases not matched to a gene: 12. The CDR3 runs to 16 residues. CDR3 nucleotide sequence: TGTGCCAGCAGTTCACAGCGGGGGGGATTCCTGGGTGAGCAGTTCTTC. It encodes CASSSQRGGFLGEQFF.

This clonotype has just a few counts. The V call is TRBV3-1, the J call TRBJ2-7; D perhaps matches TRBD2 (5 bases). The CDR3 spans 16 residues. Germline V gives CDR1 LGHDT, CDR2 YNNKEL (reference sequence). Trimming removed 0 bases at V and 2 bases at J, with 14 bases between. CDR3 nucleotides: TGTGCCAGCAGCCAAGATCGCGGGCAGTTCCCCTACGAGCAGTACTTC. Amino acid sequence: CASSQDRGQFPYEQYF.

This clonotype was seen at least ten times. The J gene is TRBJ1-2, the V gene TRBV6-5; D is perhaps TRBD1 (6 bases). Trimming took 5 bases from V and 5 from J, leaving 6 bases between them. The CDR3 sequence is 11 residues long. Germline loops: CDR1 MNHEY, CDR2 SVGAGI. Here the CDR3 reads CASSQGYGYTF. The DNA for the CDR3 is TGTGCCAGCAGTCAGGGGTATGGCTACACCTTC.

The chain has TRBV27 and TRBJ1-1; D call uncertain. Germline CDR1 reads MNHEY; CDR2 reads SMNVEV (reference sequence). Trimming shortened V by 3 bases and J by 9 bases, and 20 bases separated the two germline ends. This CDR3 has 15 residues. The CDR3: CASSLYGPGESKAFF. The CDR3 DNA reads as TGTGCCAGCAGTTTGTATGGGCCCGGGGAGAGTAAAGCTTTCTTT.

This clonotype was detected many times. The chain employs TRBV6-5 and TRBJ1-5, with 7 bases identical to TRBD1. This CDR3 is 14 amino acids long. V gave up 6 bases and J gave up 2 bases; unmatched junction bases: 4. Germline V gives CDR1 MNHEY, CDR2 SVGAGI. CDR3 bases: TGTGCCAGCAGCCCCGGACAGGGCAATCAGCCCCAGCATTTT. Its translation: CASSPGQGNQPQHF.

The chain uses TRBV7-9 and TRBJ2-7; 8 bases are a match to TRBD1. This CDR3 comprises 16 residues. V shed 2 bases, J shed 1 base, and the junction held 7 bases outside the gene matches. CDR1 is SEHNR and CDR2 is FQNEAQ in the germline V gene (reference sequence). DNA of the CDR3: TGTGCCAGCAGCTTAACGCCCACAGGGGGTTCCTACGAGCAGTACTTC. This translates into CASSLTPTGGSYEQYF.

This chain joins TRBV10-3 and TRBJ1-3; D is unclear. The CDR3 spans 16 residues. Germline-derived CDR1 and CDR2 are ENHRY and SYGVKD. V lost 2 bases and J 4 bases, leaving 15 bases between the germline ends. Written as DNA, the CDR3 is TGTGCCATCAGTGAGGGCTCAGGTCTGTCGGGAAACACCATATATTTT. Protein: CAISEGSGLSGNTIYF.

This clonotype was picked up many times. V is TRBV19 and J is TRBJ1-2; TRBD1 might be the D (6 bases). Trimming shortened V by 3 bases and J by 7 bases, and 12 bases separated the two germline ends. Germline lookup yields CDR1 LNHDA and CDR2 SQIVND (reference sequence). The length of the CDR3 is 13 residues. CDR3 DNA sequence: TGTGCCAGTAGTATCGGGTCAGGGGTTGGCTACACCTTC. Its translation: CASSIGSGVGYTF.

CDR3 residues: CASSQGDWGGTDTQYF. The CDR3 nucleotides read TGTGCCAGCAGCCAAGGGGATTGGGGGGGCACAGATACGCAGTATTTT. The chain recombines TRBV4-2 with TRBJ2-3, with a weak D call TRBD2 (6 bases). Germline CDR1 and CDR2: LGHNA and YNFKEQ. The CDR3 loop spans 16 amino acids. Trimming took 1 base from V and 1 from J, leaving 12 bases between them.

This clonotype was picked up many times. The V call is TRBV12-3 or TRBV12-4, the J call TRBJ1-3, with TRBD1 as a possible D gene (6 bases). The CDR3 has 16 residues. V lost 5 bases and J 0 bases, leaving 14 bases between the germline ends. In nucleotides, the CDR3 is TGTGCCAGCAGTCCCGGGACACGATACTCTGGAAACACCATATATTTT. Its translation is CASSPGTRYSGNTIYF.

The table lists this clonotype with a few counts. The rearrangement uses TRBV18 and TRBJ1-4; D not resolved. The germline V gene has CDR1 KGHSH and CDR2 LQKENI. The CDR3 length is 20 residues. V lost 3 bases and J 3 bases, leaving 26 bases between the germline ends. The DNA of the CDR3 is TGTGCCAGCTCACCCCAACTAGCTAGGGTTGGTGGCACTTCTAATGAAAAACTGTTTTTT. As protein: CASSPQLARVGGTSNEKLFF.

The chain uses TRBV7-9 and TRBJ1-2; the D is unclear. Trimming shortened V by 4 bases and J by 6 bases, and 9 bases separated the two germline ends. Germline lookup yields CDR1 SEHNR and CDR2 FQNEAQ (reference sequence). CDR3 length: 12 residues. The CDR3 loop reads CASSSERDGYTF. The CDR3 DNA is TGTGCCAGCAGCTCCGAGAGGGATGGCTACACCTTC.

This chain uses TRBV7-2 with TRBJ1-2; 9 positions match TRBD1. CDR1 and CDR2 (germline): SGHTA, FQGNSA. Trimming cost V 1 base and J 0 bases; bases outside gene matches: 3. The CDR3 runs 16 residues. CDR3 nucleotides: TGTGCCAGCAGCTTAGGACAGGGGGTAGCTAACTATGGCTACACCTTC. Translating gives CASSLGQGVANYGYTF.

This CDR3 reads CASSYLRLNTEAFF. The CDR3 DNA is TGTGCCAGCAGTTACTTGCGTTTAAACACTGAAGCTTTCTTT. The J gene is TRBJ1-1, the V gene TRBV6-5; D remains ambiguous. With 1 base removed from V and 2 bases from J, the gap between germline ends came to 8 bases. Germline-derived CDR1 and CDR2 are MNHEY and SVGAGI. The CDR3 runs 14 residues.

This clonotype was counted a few times. The V and J genes are TRBV5-5 and TRBJ1-4, with 7 bases identical to TRBD1. The germline V gene has CDR1 SGHKS and CDR2 YYEKEE (reference sequence). The CDR3 runs 14 residues. The V and J ends lost 4 bases and 7 bases, in that order; junction bases with no gene match: 7. CDR3 sequence reads: CASSPRGASEKLFF. CDR3 nucleotides: TGTGCCAGCAGCCCCAGGGGGGCGAGTGAAAAACTGTTTTTT.

The table lists this clonotype with many counts. CDR3 residues: CSAASGGLYNEQFF. DNA for the CDR3: TGCAGTGCCGCTAGCGGGGGGCTTTACAATGAGCAGTTCTTC. The rearrangement joins TRBV20-1 to TRBJ2-1; 11 nucleotides agree with TRBD2. The CDR3 sequence is 14 residues long. The V and J ends lost 6 bases and 4 bases, in that order; junction bases with no gene match: 5. Germline V gene data show CDR1 as DFQATT and CDR2 as SNEGSKA (reference sequence).

Many counts were recorded for this clonotype. The chain links TRBV27 to TRBJ1-5, with D hard to call. The CDR3 loop spans 15 amino acids. The germline CDR1 and CDR2 sequences are MNHEY and SMNVEV (reference sequence). Trimming removed 3 bases from V and 7 bases from J, with 16 bases in between. The CDR3 spells CASSLGAGMGQPQHF. CDR3 DNA sequence: TGTGCCAGCAGTTTGGGCGCGGGCATGGGCCAGCCCCAGCATTTT.

This clonotype was seen a handful of times. This rearrangement joins TRBV7-2 to TRBJ1-2; possible D gene TRBD1, 5 bases. The germline gives CDR1 SGHTA, CDR2 FQGNSA. V gave up 1 base and J gave up 3 bases, with 12 bases separating them. This CDR3 comprises 15 residues. CDR3 protein: CASSLDGRQHYGYTF. CDR3 DNA: TGTGCCAGCAGCTTAGATGGCCGACAGCACTATGGCTACACCTTC.

This clonotype was observed at least ten times. The chain uses TRBV29-1 and TRBJ2-3; unclear D gene. The CDR3 runs 15 residues. With 2 bases removed from V and 0 bases from J, the gap between germline ends came to 12 bases. Germline lookup yields CDR1 SQVTM and CDR2 ANQGSEA. The CDR3 spells CSVELAATSTDTQYF. The CDR3 coding sequence is TGCAGCGTTGAATTGGCGGCGACTAGCACAGATACGCAGTATTTT.

The chain employs TRBV27 and TRBJ2-3; 8 nucleotides match TRBD2. J gave up 3 bases and V 8 bases, and 13 bases lay outside the gene matches. The CDR3 has 16 residues. Germline V gene data show CDR1 as MNHEY and CDR2 as SMNVEV (reference sequence). CDR3 sequence (DNA): TGTGCCAGCGGGACGAACGGGGGGGCCAGGACAGATACGCAGTATTTT. Amino acids: CASGTNGGARTDTQYF.

This clonotype has a count of ten or more. The chain is built from TRBV6-6 and TRBJ1-1; TRBD1 matches at 7 bases. The CDR3 is 16 residues long. CDR1 and CDR2 from the germline V gene are MNHNY and SVGAGI (reference sequence). V was clipped by 9 bases and J by 1 base; unmatched bases: 14. This chain's CDR3 is CASIMGTALGNTEAFF. The CDR3 nucleotides are TGTGCCAGTATCATGGGGACAGCCCTCGGGAACACTGAAGCTTTCTTT.

This clonotype was seen at least ten times. The chain links TRBV2 to TRBJ1-1; 8 nucleotides line up with TRBD1. The length of the CDR3 is 13 residues. V lost 8 bases to trimming and J lost 0 bases; unmatched junction nucleotides: 2. Germline V gives CDR1 SNHLY, CDR2 FYNNEI. The CDR3 DNA is TGTGCCAGCGGGACAGGAATGAACACTGAAGCTTTCTTT. Its protein is CASGTGMNTEAFF.

Only a few counts were recorded for this clonotype. This sequence joins TRBV5-1 and TRBJ1-2, with D uncertain. CDR1 and CDR2 from the germline V gene are SGHRS and YFSETQ. With 2 bases removed from V and 4 bases from J, the gap between germline ends came to 6 bases. The CDR3 is made up of 12 amino acids. The CDR3 loop reads CASSFVGYGYTF. The CDR3 region has the DNA TGCGCCAGCAGCTTCGTGGGCTATGGCTACACCTTC. The entire variable domain, with the rest obtained from reference TRBV5-1 and TRBJ1-2, is as follows: KAGVTQTPRYLIKTRGQQVTLSCSPISGHRSVSWYQQTPGQGLQFLFEYFSETQRNKGNFPGRFSGRQFSNSRSEMNVSTLELGDSALYLCASSFVGYGYTFGSGTRLTVV.

J is TRBJ2-7 and V is TRBV5-6, with 11 bases matching TRBD2. V lost 5 bases, J lost 3 bases, and 7 bases stayed unmatched. Germline CDR1 is SGHDT and CDR2 is YYEEEE. This CDR3 comprises 15 residues. CDR3 loop: CASSQTSGGYYEQYF. The CDR3 bases are TGTGCCAGCAGTCAAACTAGCGGGGGTTACTACGAGCAGTACTTC.

This clonotype was seen many times. V usage is TRBV6-4 and J usage is TRBJ2-3, with 11 bases that match TRBD2. J gave up 1 base and V 5 bases, and 2 bases lay outside the gene matches. Looked up from germline, CDR1 is MRHNA and CDR2 is SNTAGT. The CDR3 spans 15 residues. In DNA, the CDR3 is TGTGCCAGCAGTCCGACTAGCGGGGGCACAGATACGCAGTATTTT. It translates to CASSPTSGGTDTQYF.

This clonotype was detected only a few times. The gene calls are TRBV29-1 and TRBJ2-5, with 11 nucleotides matching TRBD1. Losses at the gene ends were 7 bases for V and 1 base for J; bases not matched to a gene: 17. The V gene's germline CDR1 is SQVTM and CDR2 ANQGSEA. The CDR3 is 18 amino acids. The CDR3 DNA follows: TGCAGCGCAAGGACAGGGGGCTTTTCCCCCCCACTCCAAGAGACCCAGTACTTC. Encoded protein: CSARTGGFSPPLQETQYF.

This clonotype has a handful of counts. The V call is TRBV13, the J call TRBJ2-2; no reliable D call. In germline, CDR1 is PRHDT, CDR2 FYEKMQ (reference sequence). The V gene lost 0 bases and the J gene lost 8 bases, with 4 bases spanning the gap. The CDR3 runs 12 residues. CDR3 sequence (DNA): TGTGCCAGCAGCTTAGGTTCGGGGGAGCTGTTTTTT. It yields the protein CASSLGSGELFF.

This chain uses TRBV28 with TRBJ2-7; a weak D match, TRBD1 (5 bases). The CDR3 is made up of 13 amino acids. V lost 3 bases and J 3 bases, leaving 9 bases between the germline ends. The germline CDR1 and CDR2 sequences are MDHEN and SYDVKM. CDR3 nucleotides: TGTGCCAGCAGTTTCGACAGCCACTACGAGCAGTACTTC. This encodes CASSFDSHYEQYF.

This clonotype was observed at least ten times. The chain has TRBV7-6 and TRBJ1-1; D might be TRBD1 (5 bases). The V end was cut by 5 bases, the J end by 0 bases, with 16 bases between. This CDR3 has 16 amino acids. Germline-derived CDR1 and CDR2 are SGHVS and FNYEAQ. The CDR3 loop is CASSPLQGLMNTEAFF. CDR3 coding DNA: TGTGCCAGCAGCCCACTCCAGGGTTTGATGAACACTGAAGCTTTCTTT. Full variable domain (rest looked up from reference TRBV7-6 and TRBJ1-1): GAGVSQSPRYKVTKRGQDVALRCDPISGHVSLYWYRQALGQGPEFLTYFNYEAQQDKSGLPNDRFSAERPEGSISTLTIQRTEQRDSAMYRCASSPLQGLMNTEAFFGQGTRLTVV.